The text below deals with one TCR beta chain. This record comes from a study of post-analysis software for immune sequencing data. Prepared libraries of TCR beta cDNA carried unique molecular identifiers. TCRdb processed the PCR reads anew with MiXCR; each CDR3 protein has one entry. This sample yields almost 700,000 distinct CDR3 sequences, of which 59% are seen a single time; about 11% belongs to the top ten. This TCR came from a girl aged 2-15 years with multiple sclerosis. The sequenced material came from blood.

The CDR3, as DNA: TGCGCCAGCAGCTTGGCATGGGGGGCTCGAACAGATACGCAGTATTTT. This codes for CASSLAWGARTDTQYF. This sequence joins TRBV5-1 and TRBJ2-3, with D perhaps TRBD1 or TRBD2 (6 bases each). The germline gives CDR1 SGHRS, CDR2 YFSETQ. V gave up 0 bases and J gave up 3 bases, with 14 bases separating them. This CDR3 has 16 amino acids. Full variable domain (missing parts from reference TRBV5-1 and TRBJ2-3): KAGVTQTPRYLIKTRGQQVTLSCSPISGHRSVSWYQQTPGQGLQFLFEYFSETQRNKGNFPGRFSGRQFSNSRSEMNVSTLELGDSALYLCASSLAWGARTDTQYFGPGTRLTVL.